Below, 21 T cell receptor beta chains from the same sample are listed, as sequenced in a study of T cell changes during pregnancy in multiple sclerosis. Data came from immunoSEQ multiplex PCR; TCRdb stores just in-frame clones and leaves some out. The sample holds about 40,000 clones, about 91% seen once. Source: CD4+ T cells from peripheral blood mononuclear cells, taken in the third trimester of pregnancy. Receptors were obtained from a female donor in good health, enrolled as a control in a pregnancy study.

The CDR3: CASSLGQINEKLFF. CDR3 DNA: TGTGCCAGCAGTTTGGGACAGATAAATGAAAAACTGTTTTTT. The chain has TRBV6-6 and TRBJ1-4, with 7 bases matching TRBD1. Germline CDR1 is MNHNY and CDR2 is SVGAGI (reference sequence). Losses at the gene ends were 4 bases for V and 5 bases for J; bases not matched to a gene: 4. This CDR3 is built from 14 residues.

The V and J genes are TRBV7-9 and TRBJ2-5; 11 bases agree with TRBD1. There are 15 residues in the CDR3. CDR1 is SEHNR and CDR2 is FQNEAQ in the germline V gene (reference sequence). Trimming took 4 bases from V and 4 from J; bases not matched to a gene: 5. The CDR3 region has the DNA TGTGCCAGCAGCTCCGCCGGGACAGGGGGAGAGACCCAGTACTTC. Translating gives CASSSAGTGGETQYF.

The rearrangement uses TRBV30 and TRBJ2-2; 9 positions agree with TRBD2. The CDR3 spans 12 residues. Germline CDR1 and CDR2: GTSNPN and SVGIG (reference sequence). V lost 5 bases to trimming and J lost 13 bases; unmatched junction nucleotides: 8. CDR3: CAWGTSRRRLFF. The CDR3 DNA is TGTGCCTGGGGGACTAGCCGACGGCGGCTGTTTTTT.

The genes are TRBV5-1 and TRBJ2-3; no reliable D call. Germline-derived CDR1 and CDR2 are SGHRS and YFSETQ. V was shortened by 2 bases and J by 6 bases, with 10 bases between the two germline ends. The CDR3 extends over 13 amino acids. In DNA, the CDR3 is TGCGCCAGCAGCTTTAGCCCGGCCGATACGCAGTATTTT. This sequence encodes CASSFSPADTQYF.

This chain uses TRBV7-2 with TRBJ2-1; the D gene is possibly TRBD2 (6 bases). CDR3 length: 17 residues. With 1 base removed from V and 0 bases from J, the gap between germline ends came to 13 bases. Germline V CDR1 and CDR2: SGHTA, FQGNSA. The CDR3 region has the DNA TGTGCCAGCAGCTTAGGCCACCTAGCGAACTCCTACAATGAGCAGTTCTTC. Protein product: CASSLGHLANSYNEQFF.

The CDR3 sequence: CASSPLAGEPLNEQFF. CDR3 DNA: TGCGCCAGCAGCCCACTAGCGGGAGAGCCACTCAATGAGCAGTTCTTC. The V and J genes are TRBV5-1 and TRBJ2-1; 11 positions match TRBD2. Looked up from germline, CDR1 is SGHRS and CDR2 is YFSETQ. The CDR3 covers 16 residues. The ends lost 4 bases at V and 6 bases at J; junction bases unmatched: 9. Full variable domain (missing parts from reference TRBV5-1 and TRBJ2-1): KAGVTQTPRYLIKTRGQQVTLSCSPISGHRSVSWYQQTPGQGLQFLFEYFSETQRNKGNFPGRFSGRQFSNSRSEMNVSTLELGDSALYLCASSPLAGEPLNEQFFGPGTRLTVL.

J is TRBJ2-7 and V is TRBV30, with 10 positions matching TRBD1. Per the germline V gene, CDR1 is GTSNPN and CDR2 is SVGIG (reference sequence). This CDR3 contains 15 residues. The V segment lost 1 base and the J segment 6 bases; nucleotides outside the gene matches: 9. The DNA of the CDR3 is TGTGCCTGGAGTGATCCCTCGAGGACAGGGGGCGAGCAGTACTTC. The encoded protein is CAWSDPSRTGGEQYF.

This clone has more than one count but fewer than ten. This chain links TRBV5-1 with TRBJ1-1; D is undetermined. The V and J ends lost 0 bases and 1 base respectively, with 4 bases between them. Germline CDR1 is SGHRS and CDR2 is YFSETQ. The CDR3 has 13 residues. CDR3 nucleotide sequence: TGCGCCAGCAGCTTGGACAGGAACACTGAAGCTTTCTTT. Amino acids: CASSLDRNTEAFF.

V is TRBV15 and J is TRBJ1-1; no clear D. V was pared by 0 bases and J by 4 bases, with 9 bases between. The CDR3 sequence is 14 residues long. Germline assignment: CDR1 LNHNV and CDR2 YYDKDF (reference sequence). CDR3 protein: CATSREEAGTEAFF. DNA of the CDR3: TGTGCCACCAGCAGAGAGGAAGCGGGCACTGAAGCTTTCTTT.

This clone was picked up one time. The CDR3 is CASSDPQEIELFF. The CDR3 nucleotides are TGTGCCAGCAGTGACCCACAGGAGATTGAGCTGTTTTTT. The rearrangement joins TRBV6-1 to TRBJ2-2; the D gene is possibly TRBD1 (5 bases). The CDR3 runs 13 residues. V was shortened by 3 bases and J by 11 bases, with 13 bases between the two germline ends. CDR1 is MNHNS, CDR2 SASEGT, per germline.

This chain joins TRBV9 and TRBJ2-1; D gene ambiguous. Per germline, CDR1 SGDLS and CDR2 YYNGEE. Trimming left V 2 bases short and J 4 bases short, with 7 bases between. CDR3 length equals 13 residues. The CDR3 sequence is CASSVEQYNEQFF. The CDR3 DNA reads as TGTGCCAGCAGCGTCGAACAATACAATGAGCAGTTCTTC.

This clone was counted between two and nine times. This rearrangement joins TRBV7-2 to TRBJ2-3, with TRBD2 matching over 11 bases. This CDR3 comprises 18 residues. V lost 5 bases to trimming and J lost 0 bases; unmatched junction nucleotides: 10. Germline assignment: CDR1 SGHTA and CDR2 FQGNSA. The CDR3 is CASSLGLAASLSTDTQYF. The CDR3 bases are TGTGCCAGCAGCCTGGGACTAGCGGCGAGTCTTAGCACAGATACGCAGTATTTT.

CDR3 protein: CASKGLISNQPQHF. The CDR3 nucleotides read TGTGCCAGTAAGGGACTCATTAGCAATCAGCCCCAGCATTTT. The chain links TRBV19 to TRBJ1-5; TRBD1 is a possible D gene (5 bases). Germline lookup yields CDR1 LNHDA and CDR2 SQIVND (reference sequence). This CDR3 region has 14 residues. The V end lost 7 bases, the J end lost 0 bases, and 10 bases lay between the germline ends.

The chain employs TRBV18 and TRBJ1-2; D might be TRBD1 (6 bases). Trimming stripped 2 bases from V and 4 bases from J, with 14 bases between. The germline V gene has CDR1 KGHSH and CDR2 LQKENI. The CDR3 is 15 residues long. CDR3 bases: TGTGCCAGCTCACCATCCGGACAGACCCCCTATGGCTACACCTTC. Its translation: CASSPSGQTPYGYTF.

The chain uses TRBV29-1 and TRBJ2-7; TRBD1 matches 9 bases. Trimming took 6 bases from V and 3 from J; bases not matched to a gene: 6. The CDR3 contains 13 residues. Per the germline V gene, CDR1 is SQVTM and CDR2 is ANQGSEA. CDR3 region: CSVVPGQGYEQYF. The CDR3 DNA is TGCAGCGTCGTACCGGGACAGGGCTACGAGCAGTACTTC.

This clone is a singleton in its sample. The junction shows a germline mismatch at one end, possibly a read error. The chain has TRBV5-1 and TRBJ2-3; tentatively, D is TRBD1 or TRBD2 (5 bases each). The CDR3 loop spans 18 amino acids. The germline V gene encodes CDR1 SGHRS and CDR2 YFSETQ. The CDR3 spells CASRLGVTRPSYTDTQYF. The CDR3 coding sequence is TGCGCCAGCAGGTTGGGGGTCACGAGGCCTAGCTACACAGATACGCAGTATTTT.

This chain links TRBV27 with TRBJ2-1; possible D gene TRBD2, 6 bases. The germline gives CDR1 MNHEY, CDR2 SMNVEV (reference sequence). V was cut by 1 base and J by 4 bases, with 11 bases left in between. This CDR3 spans 15 amino acids. CDR3 sequence: CASSLYSGEYNEQFF. CDR3 bases: TGTGCCAGCAGTTTATATAGCGGAGAATACAATGAGCAGTTCTTC.

This clone came up once. The rearrangement uses TRBV15 and TRBJ2-7; 9 nucleotides line up with TRBD1. The trim removed 2 bases at V and 3 bases at J, leaving 5 bases unmatched. The CDR3 extends over 15 amino acids. Germline-derived CDR1 and CDR2 are LNHNV and YYDKDF (reference sequence). The CDR3 reads CATSRNRGLGYEQYF. The CDR3 DNA sequence: TGTGCCACCAGCAGAAACAGGGGGCTTGGCTACGAGCAGTACTTC.

V is TRBV5-1 and J is TRBJ2-5, with 13 bases that match TRBD2. V was clipped by 4 bases and J by 5 bases; unmatched bases: 5. The germline CDR1 and CDR2 sequences are SGHRS and YFSETQ. The CDR3 has 15 amino acids. As DNA, the CDR3 is TGCGCCAGCAGCCCGGGACTAGCGGGGAGGGAGACCCAGTACTTC. Translated, it gives CASSPGLAGRETQYF.

The J gene is TRBJ2-1, the V gene TRBV5-1; TRBD2 matches at 12 bases. The CDR3 spans 16 residues. Losses at the gene ends were 0 bases for V and 9 bases for J; bases not matched to a gene: 7. From germline, CDR1 is SGHRS and CDR2 YFSETQ. CDR3 loop: CASSLDPGLAGSEQFF. As DNA, the CDR3 is TGCGCCAGCAGCTTGGACCCGGGACTAGCGGGTAGTGAGCAGTTCTTC.

This clone was detected once. The rearrangement links TRBV6-5 to TRBJ2-7; possibly TRBD2 for D (6 bases). Germline lookup yields CDR1 MNHEY and CDR2 SVGAGI. With 2 bases removed from V and 2 bases from J, the gap between germline ends came to 16 bases. The CDR3 is 16 amino acids. The CDR3 DNA reads as TGTGCCAGCAGTTACGGGCGCGGGGTGGGAGCCTACGAGCAGTACTTC. Encoded protein: CASSYGRGVGAYEQYF.